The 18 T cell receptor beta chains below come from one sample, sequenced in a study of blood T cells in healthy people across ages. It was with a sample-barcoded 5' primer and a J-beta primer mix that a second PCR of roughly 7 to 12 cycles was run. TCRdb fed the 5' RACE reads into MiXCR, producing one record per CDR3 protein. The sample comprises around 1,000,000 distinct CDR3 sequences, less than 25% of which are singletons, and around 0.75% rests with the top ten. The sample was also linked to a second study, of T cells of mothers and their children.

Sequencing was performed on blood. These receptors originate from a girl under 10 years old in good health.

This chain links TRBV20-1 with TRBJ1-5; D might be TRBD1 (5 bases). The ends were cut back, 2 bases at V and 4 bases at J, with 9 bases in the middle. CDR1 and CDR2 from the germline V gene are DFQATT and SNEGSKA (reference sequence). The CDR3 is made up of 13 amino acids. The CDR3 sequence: CSARLGENQPQHF. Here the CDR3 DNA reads TGCAGTGCTAGATTAGGGGAGAATCAGCCCCAGCATTTT.

This CDR3 reads CASSGQGYGETQYF. The CDR3, as DNA: TGTGCCAGCTCAGGGCAAGGATACGGAGAGACCCAGTACTTC. This chain links TRBV6-5 with TRBJ2-5; possibly TRBD1 for D (5 bases). Trimming shortened V by 8 bases and J by 4 bases, and 17 bases separated the two germline ends. Germline loops: CDR1 MNHEY, CDR2 SVGAGI. There are 14 residues in the CDR3.

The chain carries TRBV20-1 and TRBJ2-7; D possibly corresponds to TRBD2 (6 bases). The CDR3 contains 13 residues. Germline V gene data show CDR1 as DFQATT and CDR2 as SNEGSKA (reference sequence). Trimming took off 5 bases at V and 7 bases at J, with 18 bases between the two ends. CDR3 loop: CSAPGPGEREQYF. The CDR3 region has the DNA TGCAGTGCTCCCGGTCCGGGGGAGCGGGAGCAGTACTTC.

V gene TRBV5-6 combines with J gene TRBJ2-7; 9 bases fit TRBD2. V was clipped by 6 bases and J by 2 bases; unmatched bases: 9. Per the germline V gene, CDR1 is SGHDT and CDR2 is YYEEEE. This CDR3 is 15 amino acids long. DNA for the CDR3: TGTGCCAGCATTCACCGGACTAGCGCTACCTACGAGCAGTACTTC. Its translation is CASIHRTSATYEQYF.

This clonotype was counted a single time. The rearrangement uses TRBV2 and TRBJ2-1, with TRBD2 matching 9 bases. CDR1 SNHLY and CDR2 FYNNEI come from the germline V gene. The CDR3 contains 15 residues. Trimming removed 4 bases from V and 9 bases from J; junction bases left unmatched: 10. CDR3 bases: TGTGCCAGCAGTGGGTTAGGCGGGAGGGATAGTGAGCAGTTCTTC. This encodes CASSGLGGRDSEQFF.

CDR3 sequence reads: CASSSPGFTLPCAQYF. In DNA, the CDR3 is TGTGCCAGCAGCTCCCCCGGTTTTACTTTGCCCTGTGCGCAGTATTTT. V is TRBV7-2 and J is TRBJ2-3; D remains unclear. V shed 4 bases and J shed 10 bases, with 24 bases lying between them. Germline-derived CDR1 and CDR2 are SGHTA and FQGNSA. The CDR3 has 16 amino acids.

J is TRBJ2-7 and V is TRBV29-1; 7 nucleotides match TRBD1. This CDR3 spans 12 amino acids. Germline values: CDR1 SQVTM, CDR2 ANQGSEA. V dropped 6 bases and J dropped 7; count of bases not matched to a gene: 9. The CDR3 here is CSVPTGVGEQYF. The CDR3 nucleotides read TGCAGCGTCCCTACAGGGGTTGGAGAGCAGTACTTC.

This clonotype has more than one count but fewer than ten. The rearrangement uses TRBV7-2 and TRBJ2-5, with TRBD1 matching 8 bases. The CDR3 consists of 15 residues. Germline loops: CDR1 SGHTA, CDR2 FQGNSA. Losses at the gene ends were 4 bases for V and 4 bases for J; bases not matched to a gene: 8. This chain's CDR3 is CASSYDRGVGETQYF. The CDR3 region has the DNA TGTGCCAGCAGCTACGACAGGGGTGTCGGAGAGACCCAGTACTTC.

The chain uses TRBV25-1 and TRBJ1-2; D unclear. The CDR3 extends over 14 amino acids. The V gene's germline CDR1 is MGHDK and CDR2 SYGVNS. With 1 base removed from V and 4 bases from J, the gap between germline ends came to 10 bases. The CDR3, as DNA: TGTGCCAGCAGTGAATTGAGGGAGGCCTATGGCTACACCTTC. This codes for CASSELREAYGYTF.

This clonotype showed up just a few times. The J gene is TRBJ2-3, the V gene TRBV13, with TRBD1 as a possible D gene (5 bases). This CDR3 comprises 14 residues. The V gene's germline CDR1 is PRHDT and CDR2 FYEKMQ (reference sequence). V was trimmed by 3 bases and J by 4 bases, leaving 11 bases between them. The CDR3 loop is CASSFGTGSDTQYF. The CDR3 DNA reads TGTGCCAGCAGCTTCGGAACAGGATCAGATACGCAGTATTTT. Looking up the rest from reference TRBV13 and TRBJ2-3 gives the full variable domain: AAGVIQSPRHLIKEKRETATLKCYPIPRHDTVYWYQQGPGQDPQFLISFYEKMQSDKGSIPDRFSAQQFSDYHSELNMSSLELGDSALYFCASSFGTGSDTQYFGPGTRLTVL.

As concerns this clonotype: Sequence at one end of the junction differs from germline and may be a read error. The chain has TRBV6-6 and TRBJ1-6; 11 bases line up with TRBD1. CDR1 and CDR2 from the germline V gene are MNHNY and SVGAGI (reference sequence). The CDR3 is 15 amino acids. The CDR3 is CAGSWGTGGNSPLHF. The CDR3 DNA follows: TGTGCCGGCAGTTGGGGGACAGGGGGTAATTCACCCCTCCACTTT.

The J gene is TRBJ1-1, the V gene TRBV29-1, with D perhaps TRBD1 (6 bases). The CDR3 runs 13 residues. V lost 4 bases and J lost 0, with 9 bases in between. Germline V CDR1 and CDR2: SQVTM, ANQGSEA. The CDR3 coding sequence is TGCAGCGTTGGGACAGCCATGAACACTGAAGCTTTCTTT. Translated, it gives CSVGTAMNTEAFF.

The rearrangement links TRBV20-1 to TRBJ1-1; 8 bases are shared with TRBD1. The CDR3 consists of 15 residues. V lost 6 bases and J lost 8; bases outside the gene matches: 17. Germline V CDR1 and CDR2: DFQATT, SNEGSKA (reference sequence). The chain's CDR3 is CSAGGQAGLRGEAFF. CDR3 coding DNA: TGCAGTGCCGGGGGACAGGCCGGTCTCAGAGGGGAAGCTTTCTTT.

The CDR3 coding sequence is TGTGCCAGCAGCGTAGCCGGGGGGGGCGAAGCTTTCTTT. Translated, it gives CASSVAGGGEAFF. The V and J genes are TRBV9 and TRBJ1-1; a possible D gene is TRBD1 (6 bases). The CDR3 is made up of 13 amino acids. V was trimmed by 0 bases and J by 8 bases, leaving 11 bases between them. The V gene's germline CDR1 is SGDLS and CDR2 YYNGEE.

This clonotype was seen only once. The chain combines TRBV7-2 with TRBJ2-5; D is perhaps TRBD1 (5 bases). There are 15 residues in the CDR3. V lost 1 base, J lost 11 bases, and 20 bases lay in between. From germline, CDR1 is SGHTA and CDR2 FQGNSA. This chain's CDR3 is CASSLVQGLIIEQYF. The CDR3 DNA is TGTGCCAGCAGCTTAGTGCAGGGTTTGATTATTGAGCAGTACTTC.

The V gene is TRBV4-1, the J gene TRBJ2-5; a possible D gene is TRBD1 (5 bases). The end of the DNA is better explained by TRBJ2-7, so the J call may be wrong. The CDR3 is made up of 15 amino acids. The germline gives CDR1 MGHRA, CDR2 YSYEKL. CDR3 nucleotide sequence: TGCGCCAGCAGCCCAGCTCAAGGGGCCCCCTACGAGCAGTACTTC. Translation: CASSPAQGAPYEQYF.

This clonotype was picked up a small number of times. CDR3 in DNA: TGTGCCAGCAGCCCGGGGACAGCCAATGAAGCTTTCTTT. It translates to CASSPGTANEAFF. The V gene is TRBV7-2, the J gene TRBJ1-1; 7 nucleotides line up with TRBD1. Germline CDR1 is SGHTA and CDR2 is FQGNSA. With V trimmed by 5 bases and J by 7 bases, 7 bases remained unmatched. The CDR3 length is 13 residues.

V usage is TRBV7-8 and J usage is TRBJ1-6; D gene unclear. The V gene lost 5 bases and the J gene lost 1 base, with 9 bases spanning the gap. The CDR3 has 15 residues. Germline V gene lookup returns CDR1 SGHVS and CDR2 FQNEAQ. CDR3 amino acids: CASSVTVSYNSPLHF. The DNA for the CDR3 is TGTGCCAGCAGCGTAACGGTTTCCTATAATTCACCCCTCCACTTT.